This TCR beta chain was sequenced for a study of shared clonotypes between healthy human individuals. On the study more broadly: Every donor yielded three CD4 naive, three CD4 memory, two CD8 naive and one CD8 memory plate.

CDR1 and CDR2 from the germline V gene are MDHEN and SYDVKM. This CDR3 comprises 16 residues. The ends lost 4 bases at V and 1 base at J; junction bases unmatched: 5. The authors ran the assay at deep level. Each subset's genomic DNA was shared equally among a number of immunoSEQ plates. Clones were sequenced by immunoSEQ multiplex PCR, and TCRdb holds only the in-frame ones, with some missing. The sample gives around 700,000 clones, less than 80% of which show up once; 1.8% is in the top ten. Material for sequencing was memory CD4+ T cells sorted from blood. Noted subset: CD45RA-negative fraction. The J gene is TRBJ1-5, the V gene TRBV28, with 9 positions matching TRBD1. The clonotype was recovered from a woman aged 25 to 39 in good health. DNA of the CDR3: TGTGCCAGCAGTTGGACAGGGGATTGGAGCAATCAGCCCCAGCATTTT. Its translation: CASSWTGDWSNQPQHF.